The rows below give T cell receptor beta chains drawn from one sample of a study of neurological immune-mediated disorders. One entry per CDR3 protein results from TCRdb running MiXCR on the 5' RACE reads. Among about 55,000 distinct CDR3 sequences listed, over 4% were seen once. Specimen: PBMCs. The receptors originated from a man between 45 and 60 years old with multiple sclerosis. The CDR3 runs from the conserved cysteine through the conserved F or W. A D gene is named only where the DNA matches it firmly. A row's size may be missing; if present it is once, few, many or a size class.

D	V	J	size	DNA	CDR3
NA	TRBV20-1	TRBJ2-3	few	TGCAGTGCTAGTCCCGCGGGACGGATAAACACAGATACGCAGTATTTT	CSASPAGRINTDTQYF
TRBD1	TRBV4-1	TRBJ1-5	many	TGCGCCAGCAGCCAAGAGAAGACTAGGGGGCCCGGAGATCAGCCCCAGCATTTT	CASSQEKTRGPGDQPQHF
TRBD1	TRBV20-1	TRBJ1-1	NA	TGCAGTGCTAGCTCTCGAGGGGGCGTTGAAGCTTTCTTT	CSASSRGGVEAFF
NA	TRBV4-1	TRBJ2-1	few	TGCGCCAGCAGCCAAGGCTACAATGAGCAGTTCTTC	CASSQGYNEQFF
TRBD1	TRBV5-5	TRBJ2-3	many	TGTGCCAGCAGACCCGGGACAGGGGGCCCAGATACGCAGTATTTT	CASRPGTGGPDTQYF
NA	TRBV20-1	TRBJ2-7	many	TGCAGTGCTCTAAGGGGAGTATCCTACGAGCAGTACTTC	CSALRGVSYEQYF
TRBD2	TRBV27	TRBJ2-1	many	TGTGCCAGCAGCCTCTCCGGGACTACCTCCGTTGAGCAGTTCTTC	CASSLSGTTSVEQFF
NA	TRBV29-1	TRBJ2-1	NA	TGCAGCGTGGGGGGCCTTCCTAGCTCCTACAATGAGCAGTTCTTC	CSVGGLPSSYNEQFF
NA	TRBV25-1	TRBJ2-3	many	TGTGCCAGCAAAACAGGGTTGGTTACGCAGTATTTT	CASKTGLVTQYF
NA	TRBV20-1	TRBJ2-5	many	TGCAGTGCTAGAGGCATCGGATGGGGGGAGACCCAGTACTTC	CSARGIGWGETQYF
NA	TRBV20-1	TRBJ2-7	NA	TGCAGTGCTAGGTTGGAGGGGGCGCGGTACGAGCAGTACTTC	CSARLEGARYEQYF
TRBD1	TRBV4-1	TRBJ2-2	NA	TGCGCCAGCAGCCGACTCCCCCCCGGACAGGGGAGGGCCGGGGAGCTGTTTTTT	CASSRLPPGQGRAGELFF
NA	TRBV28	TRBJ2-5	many	TGTGCCAGCAGTTTACCCCGGGCTAGTCAGCCCCAAGAGACCCAGTACTTC	CASSLPRASQPQETQYF
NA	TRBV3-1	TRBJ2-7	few	TGTGCCAGCGGGCCCCTGGGCTCCTACGAGCAGTACTTC	CASGPLGSYEQYF
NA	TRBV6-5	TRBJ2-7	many	TGTGCCAGCAGTCCCCCACCGAAGCAGTACTTC	CASSPPPKQYF
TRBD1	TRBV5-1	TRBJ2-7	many	TGCGCCAGCAGCTACCGGGACAGAGGCTACGAGCAGTACTTC	CASSYRDRGYEQYF
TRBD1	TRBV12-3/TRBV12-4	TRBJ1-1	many	TGTGCCAGCAGTCCCGGGACAGGGATCGCTGAAGCTTTCTTT	CASSPGTGIAEAFF
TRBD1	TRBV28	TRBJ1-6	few	TGTGCCAGCACTTTGGGGACAGGGGGTTCACCCCTCCACTTT	CASTLGTGGSPLHF
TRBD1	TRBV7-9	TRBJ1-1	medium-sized	TGTGCCAGCAGCTCAGGGGGGACTGAAGCTTTCTTT	CASSSGGTEAFF
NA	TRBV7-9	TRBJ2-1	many	TGTGCCAGCAGCTTAGAGGACTCCTACAATGAGCAGTTCTTC	CASSLEDSYNEQFF
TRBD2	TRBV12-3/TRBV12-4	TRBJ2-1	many	TGTGCCAGCAGTGGACTAGCGGGCCGCTCCTACAATGAGCAGTTCTTC	CASSGLAGRSYNEQFF
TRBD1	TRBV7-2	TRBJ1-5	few	TGTGCCAGCAGCTCGAGAGGGGGCGCGGGTCAGCCCCAGCATTTT	CASSSRGGAGQPQHF
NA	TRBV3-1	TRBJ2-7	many	TGTGCCAGCAGCCAAGACCGGTACTCCTACGAGCAGTACTTC	CASSQDRYSYEQYF
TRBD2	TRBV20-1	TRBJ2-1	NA	TGCAGTGCCCGCCCGGGAGGGAGAGGGTACAATGAGCAGTTCTTC	CSARPGGRGYNEQFF
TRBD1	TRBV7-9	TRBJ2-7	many	TGTGCCAGCAGCCTCGGACAGGGACAGATTAACGAGCAGTACTTC	CASSLGQGQINEQYF
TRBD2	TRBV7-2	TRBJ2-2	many	TGTGCCAGCAGCTTAGGAGCGGGGATGACCGGGGAGCTGTTTTTT	CASSLGAGMTGELFF
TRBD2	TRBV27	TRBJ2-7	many	TGTGCCAGCAGTTTATTGACTAGCGGGAGTAGAGGGGGGCTCGAGCAGTACTTC	CASSLLTSGSRGGLEQYF
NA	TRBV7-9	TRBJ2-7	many	TGTGCCAGCAGCTTAGTTATACAGAGCACCTACGAGCAGTACTTC	CASSLVIQSTYEQYF
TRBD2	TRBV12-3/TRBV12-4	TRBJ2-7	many	TGTGCCAGCAGTTTGGGCGGGAGCCTTGCCTACGAGCAGTACTTC	CASSLGGSLAYEQYF
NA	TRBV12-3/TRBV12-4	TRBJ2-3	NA	TGTGCCAGCAGTTTCGGGACCACAGATACGCAGTATTTT	CASSFGTTDTQYF
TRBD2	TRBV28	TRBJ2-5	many	TGTGCCAGCAATGGCGGGGGGGCACGGGAGACCCAGTACTTC	CASNGGGARETQYF
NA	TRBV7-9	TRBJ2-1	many	TGTGCCAGCAGCTCGATGGTCTCCTACAATGAGCAGTTCTTC	CASSSMVSYNEQFF
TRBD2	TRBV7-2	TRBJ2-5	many	TGTGCCAGCAGCTTAGGGACTAGCGGAGAGACCCAGTACTTC	CASSLGTSGETQYF
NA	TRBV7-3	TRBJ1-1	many	TGTGCCAGCAGCTTAATCCCCGGACATGCCTCTGAAGCTTTCTTT	CASSLIPGHASEAFF
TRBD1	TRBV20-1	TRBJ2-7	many	TGCAGTGCTAGAGACCGGGACAGCCCCTACGAGCAGTACTTC	CSARDRDSPYEQYF
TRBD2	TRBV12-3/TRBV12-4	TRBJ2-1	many	TGTGCCAGCAGTAAGACTAGCGGGTTCTACAATGAGCAGTTCTTC	CASSKTSGFYNEQFF
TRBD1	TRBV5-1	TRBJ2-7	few	TGCGCCAGCAGCTTGGCCCGATCGGGGACAGGGACGGACTACGAGCAGTACTTC	CASSLARSGTGTDYEQYF
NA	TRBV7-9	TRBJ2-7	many	TGTGCCAGCAGCTCGACGGACCGCTACGAGCAGTACTTC	CASSSTDRYEQYF
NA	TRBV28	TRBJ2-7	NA	TGTGCCAGCAGTTTAAATGGACCGACCTACGAGCAGTACTTC	CASSLNGPTYEQYF
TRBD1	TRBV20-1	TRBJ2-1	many	TGCAGTGCTAGAGATCGGGTCAGGGGGCGCCGAAATGAGCAGTTCTTC	CSARDRVRGRRNEQFF
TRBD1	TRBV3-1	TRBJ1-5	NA	TGTGCCAGCAGCCAGGACAGGAATAATCAGCCCCAGAATTTT	CASSQDRNNQPQNF
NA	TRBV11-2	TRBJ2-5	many	TGTGCCAGCAGCTTAGCTCCGGGGCCTTTTAAAGAGACCCAGTACTTC	CASSLAPGPFKETQYF
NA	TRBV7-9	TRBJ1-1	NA	TGTGCCAGCAGCCTCAGACGTGGGGACACTGAAGCTTTCTTT	CASSLRRGDTEAFF
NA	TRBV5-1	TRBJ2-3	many	TGCGCCAGCAGCTTCAAGCAAGCAGATACGCAGTATTTT	CASSFKQADTQYF
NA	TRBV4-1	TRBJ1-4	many	TGCGCCAGCAGTCCAGGGTCTAATGAAAAACTGTTTTTT	CASSPGSNEKLFF
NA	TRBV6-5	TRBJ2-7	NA	TGTGCCAGCAGTTACCGGCAGGGGGGTTCCTACGAGCAGTACTTC	CASSYRQGGSYEQYF